The TCR beta chain under discussion was sequenced for a study of blood T cell repertoires in COVID-19. Clones were sequenced by immunoSEQ multiplex PCR, and TCRdb holds only the in-frame ones, with some missing. The table shows about 60,000 clones, with 75% to 85% occurring only once. Losses at the gene ends were 4 bases for V and 13 bases for J; bases not matched to a gene: 18. Germline V CDR1 and CDR2: GTSNPN, SVGIG (reference sequence). The CDR3 consists of 14 residues. In this sample, this clone turned up a few times. The sequenced sample consisted of peripheral blood. The chain couples TRBV30 to TRBJ2-7, with TRBD1 identical over 8 bases. The sequence derives from a middle-aged man with COVID-19, enrolled during active disease. The CDR3 nucleotides are TGTGCCTGGAACCAACCCCAGGGGGCTAGTAACTATTACTTC. Its translation: CAWNQPQGASNYYF.